This T cell receptor (beta chain) was captured in a study of OX40 agonist ivuxolimab in advanced cancers. Study-wide context: Patients achieving partial responses numbered three: one hepatocellular carcinoma case and two cutaneous melanoma cases. Overall study findings and caveats: Antigen targets of the expanded peripheral T cells went undetermined. CD4+ T cells averaged fewer expanded clones than CD8+ T cells.

Clones were sequenced by immunoSEQ multiplex PCR, and TCRdb holds only the in-frame ones, with some missing. The table records roughly 30,000 clones, roughly 74% of them present only once. This clone is medium-sized. Its specificity is not known. An end of the junction differs from the germline gene, which may be a read error. Germline V gives CDR1 MNHNS, CDR2 SASEGT. This CDR3 has 15 amino acids. This sequence originates from an adult with an advanced solid tumor such as melanoma, head and neck, liver or kidney cancer. V and J are TRBV6-1 and TRBJ1-6, with TRBD1 as a possible D gene (6 bases). The sample was CD4+ or CD8+ T cells sorted from blood, taken in a trial of the OX40 agonist ivuxolimab. The CDR3 loop is CACRPGQLGNSPLHF. Written as DNA, the CDR3 is TGTGCCTGCAGACCCGGACAGCTGGGGAATTCACCCCTCCACTTT.